The clone carrying this TCR beta chain was recorded many times. Germline-derived CDR1 and CDR2 are SEHNR and FQNEAQ (reference sequence). Between the trimmed V and J ends, which lost 2 bases and 8 bases, there was a span of 12 bases. This CDR3 has 13 residues. The data were taken from a study of T-cell reconstitution after alpha-beta-depleted transplantation in children. During its preparation, the TCRbeta library received unique molecular identifiers. TCRdb reprocessed the PCR reads with MiXCR, giving one entry per CDR3 protein. The sample consists of hundreds of thousands of distinct CDR3 sequences, approximately 9.8% of them appearing once.

This sample comprised PBMCs from the stem cell graft donor, obtained from the stem cell graft. This sequence was found in a human donor who donated a stem cell graft to a child with SCID. V usage is TRBV7-9 and J usage is TRBJ1-1; the D gene is possibly TRBD1 (5 bases). CDR3 region: CASSLLGDGEAFF. CDR3 bases: TGTGCCAGCAGCTTACTGGGGGACGGGGAAGCTTTCTTT.